These 21 T cell receptor beta chains were sequenced from one sample in a study of Ad26.COV2.S vaccination and SARS-CoV-2 variants. Treatment noted: 19 received Ad26.COV2.S at low or high dose, single or two shots; 5 received placebo; per-sample allocation not given. Collection of the samples took place on day 63 after the first injection of vaccine or placebo. Some clones are missing from TCRdb's copy, which holds only in-frame ones; the method was immunoSEQ multiplex PCR. The sample has about 350,000 clones, around 89% seen once. The sequencing used peripheral blood, collected in a trial of Ad26.COV2.S vaccine versus placebo. Receptors originate from a person aged 18-60 years who received the Ad26.COV2.S COVID-19 vaccine or a placebo.

The gene calls are TRBV7-2 and TRBJ2-1; 7 nucleotides match TRBD1. CDR1 is SGHTA, CDR2 FQGNSA, per germline. This CDR3 contains 15 residues. The trim removed 6 bases at V and 6 bases at J, leaving 11 bases unmatched. The CDR3 DNA follows: TGTGCCAGCAGTTCCAAAACAGGGGCTCGCAATGAGCAGTTCTTC. It codes for CASSSKTGARNEQFF.

The chain links TRBV6-5 to TRBJ2-7, with TRBD1 as a possible D gene (5 bases). Trimming took 8 bases from V and 3 from J, leaving 17 bases between them. In germline, CDR1 is MNHEY, CDR2 SVGAGI. CDR3 size: 14 residues. The CDR3, as DNA: TGTGCCAGCCGCAAGGACACGGAATACTACGAGCAGTACTTC. Translation gives CASRKDTEYYEQYF.

This clone has only a few counts. The J gene is TRBJ2-1, the V gene TRBV4-1; a possible D gene is TRBD1 (5 bases). Germline loops: CDR1 MGHRA, CDR2 YSYEKL. Trimming cost V 3 bases and J 9 bases, with 15 bases left between them. The length of the CDR3 is 14 residues. CDR3 DNA: TGCGCCAGCAGCCAGGACATCCTAGACGTTGAGCAGTTCTTC. Encoded protein: CASSQDILDVEQFF.

This chain uses TRBV2 with TRBJ1-2, with D perhaps TRBD1 (6 bases). The V and J ends lost 0 bases and 7 bases respectively, with 15 bases between them. Germline CDR1 and CDR2: SNHLY and FYNNEI. The CDR3 runs to 15 residues. CDR3: CASSEAHRAAGGYTF. In nucleotides, the CDR3 is TGTGCCAGCAGTGAAGCGCACAGGGCGGCGGGTGGCTACACCTTC.

The genes are TRBV11-3 and TRBJ2-3, with a weak D call TRBD1 (5 bases). In germline, CDR1 is SGHNT, CDR2 YENEEA. V lost 1 base and J 1 base, leaving 12 bases between the germline ends. The CDR3 is made up of 16 amino acids. CDR3 bases: TGTGCCAGCAGCTTAGGGGGCCAGAGAGGCACAGATACGCAGTATTTT. Translating gives CASSLGGQRGTDTQYF. The full variable domain, rest sourced from reference TRBV11-3 and TRBJ2-3, is EAGVVQSPRYKIIEKKQPVAFWCNPISGHNTLYWYLQNLGQGPELLIRYENEEAVDDSQLPKDRFSAERLKGVDSTLKIQPAELGDSAVYLCASSLGGQRGTDTQYFGPGTRLTVL.

V and J are TRBV6-2 or TRBV6-3 and TRBJ2-7, with 7 positions matching TRBD1. The CDR3 contains 16 residues. The J segment lost 0 bases and the V segment lost 6 bases, leaving 11 bases of the junction unmatched. The germline V gene encodes CDR1 MNHEY and CDR2 SVGEGT. This CDR3 reads CASSVIPGQISYEQYF. For the CDR3, the DNA is TGTGCCAGCAGCGTAATCCCGGGACAGATCTCCTACGAGCAGTACTTC.

CDR3 sequence: CASSKQGAGGYTF. The CDR3 DNA reads TGTGCCAGCAGTAAACAGGGGGCCGGGGGCTACACCTTC. The chain couples TRBV12-3 or TRBV12-4 to TRBJ1-2; the match to TRBD1 covers 9 bases. This CDR3 is 13 amino acids long. The V and J ends lost 5 bases and 8 bases, in that order; junction bases with no gene match: 6.

J is TRBJ2-7 and V is TRBV18, with a weak D call TRBD2 (6 bases). The V gene lost 3 bases and the J gene lost 1 base, with 10 bases spanning the gap. CDR3 size: 14 residues. The germline CDR1 and CDR2 sequences are KGHSH and LQKENI. The CDR3 DNA reads TGTGCCAGCTCACCTGTAGGGACTTCCTACGAGCAGTACTTC. Translating gives CASSPVGTSYEQYF. Filled out from reference TRBV18 and TRBJ2-7, the complete variable domain reads NAGVMQNPRHLVRRRGQEARLRCSPMKGHSHVYWYRQLPEEGLKFMVYLQKENIIDESGMPKERFSAEFPKEGPSILRIQQVVRGDSAAYFCASSPVGTSYEQYFGPGTRLTVT.

This clone was seen only once. The genes are TRBV3-1 (or the pseudogene TRBV3-2) and TRBJ2-1; D is perhaps TRBD1 (5 bases). The V end was cut by 0 bases, the J end by 6 bases, with 15 bases between. Germline V gene sequence: CDR1 LGHDT, CDR2 YNNKEL (reference sequence). The CDR3 length is 16 residues. CDR3 loop: CASSQDLTGGSNEQFF. In nucleotides, the CDR3 is TGTGCCAGCAGCCAAGATTTAACAGGCGGTAGCAATGAGCAGTTCTTC.

The rearrangement joins TRBV12-5 to TRBJ1-1; maybe TRBD1 (6 bases). Germline values: CDR1 LGHNT, CDR2 FRNRAP. The CDR3 runs to 15 residues. V lost 0 bases and J 5 bases, leaving 13 bases between the germline ends. CDR3 nucleotide sequence: TGTGCTAGTGGTTTGGTGCCGGGGGCTGAAACTGAAGCTTTCTTT. Protein sequence: CASGLVPGAETEAFF.

The chain employs TRBV7-8 and TRBJ2-7, with TRBD2 matching 11 bases. CDR1 SGHVS and CDR2 FQNEAQ come from the germline V gene. This CDR3 has 16 amino acids. Germline trimming cut 5 bases from V and 4 bases from J; bases unmatched to any gene: 10. CDR3 in amino acids: CASSITTSGISYEQYF. In nucleotides, the CDR3 is TGTGCCAGCAGCATAACGACTAGCGGGATAAGTTACGAGCAGTACTTC.

This clone came up a few times. The chain combines TRBV30 with TRBJ2-1, with 11 positions matching TRBD2. V was pared by 3 bases and J by 10 bases, with 5 bases of the junction left unmatched. There are 13 residues in the CDR3. Germline values: CDR1 GTSNPN, CDR2 SVGIG (reference sequence). The CDR3 nucleotides are TGTGCCTGGAGCCTAGCGGGAGGTCGGGAGCAGTTCTTC. Residues: CAWSLAGGREQFF.

This chain joins TRBV4-2 and TRBJ1-6; unclear D gene. The germline V gene encodes CDR1 LGHNA and CDR2 YNFKEQ. Trimming cost V 0 bases and J 10 bases, with 13 bases left between them. The CDR3 is 15 amino acids. CDR3 protein: CASSQDNGLGSPLHF. In nucleotides, the CDR3 is TGTGCCAGCAGCCAAGATAACGGCCTAGGCTCACCCCTCCACTTT.

V is TRBV7-2 and J is TRBJ2-7; 8 bases match TRBD2. V was pared by 3 bases and J by 6 bases, with 13 bases of the junction left unmatched. Germline lookup yields CDR1 SGHTA and CDR2 FQGNSA. This CDR3 is 16 amino acids long. The CDR3 DNA sequence: TGTGCCAGCAGCTTTACCGGGGGGGCACCAACTGCCGAGCAGTACTTC. Its protein product is CASSFTGGAPTAEQYF.

This sequence joins TRBV11-3 and TRBJ2-7; D ambiguous. The CDR3 is 12 amino acids. Germline loops: CDR1 SGHNT, CDR2 YENEEA. The V gene lost 1 base and the J gene lost 6 bases, with 7 bases spanning the gap. This chain's CDR3 is CASSLVAGEQYF. CDR3 DNA sequence: TGTGCCAGCAGCTTAGTTGCCGGCGAGCAGTACTTC. Supplemented by reference TRBV11-3 and TRBJ2-7, the full variable domain reads EAGVVQSPRYKIIEKKQPVAFWCNPISGHNTLYWYLQNLGQGPELLIRYENEEAVDDSQLPKDRFSAERLKGVDSTLKIQPAELGDSAVYLCASSLVAGEQYFGPGTRLTVT.

This chain links TRBV21-1 with TRBJ2-7. TRBV21-1 constitutes a pseudogene. This CDR3 has 15 residues. CDR3 coding DNA: TGTGCCAGCAGCAAAGTGGCTACGTGGGGCTACGAGCAGTACTTC. Protein sequence: CASSKVATWGYEQYF.

V gene TRBV7-9 combines with J gene TRBJ1-3; D remains unclear. The CDR3 totals 18 residues. Germline V CDR1 and CDR2: SEHNR, FQNEAQ (reference sequence). Trimming pared 4 bases from V and 3 bases from J, leaving 22 bases between. The CDR3 coding sequence is TGTGCCAGCAGCTCCTCCTTAATCGGAGATTCTTATGGAAACACCATATATTTT. It yields the protein CASSSSLIGDSYGNTIYF.

V gene TRBV29-1 combines with J gene TRBJ2-5; D is perhaps TRBD1 (6 bases). Trimming pared 4 bases from V and 6 bases from J, leaving 12 bases between. The CDR3 has 12 amino acids. CDR1 is SQVTM and CDR2 is ANQGSEA in the germline V gene. The CDR3 coding sequence is TGCAGCGTTGCGGGTCAGGGGCAGACCCAGTACTTC. Translation gives CSVAGQGQTQYF. The full variable domain, its missing parts supplied by reference TRBV29-1 and TRBJ2-5, is SAVISQKPSRDICQRGTSLTIQCQVDSQVTMMFWYRQQPGQSLTLIATANQGSEATYESGFVIDKFPISRPNLTFSTLTVSNMSPEDSSIYLCSVAGQGQTQYFGPGTRLLVL.

V usage is TRBV9 and J usage is TRBJ1-1; TRBD1 is a possible D gene (5 bases). V was cut by 4 bases and J by 1 base, with 14 bases left in between. There are 15 residues in the CDR3. Germline V gene lookup returns CDR1 SGDLS and CDR2 YYNGEE. The CDR3, as DNA: TGTGCCAGCAGCCTTTCCGCGGGGCAGAACACTGAAGCTTTCTTT. Amino acids: CASSLSAGQNTEAFF.

The gene calls are TRBV7-8 and TRBJ2-7; 7 bases align to TRBD1. CDR1 is SGHVS, CDR2 FQNEAQ, per germline. With 0 bases clipped from V and 0 bases from J, the junction kept 8 bases outside the gene matches. The CDR3 spans 17 residues. The chain's CDR3 is CASSLAQGGYRSYEQYF. As DNA, the CDR3 is TGTGCCAGCAGCTTAGCGCAAGGGGGCTATCGCTCCTACGAGCAGTACTTC.

The rearrangement links TRBV28 to TRBJ1-4; perhaps TRBD1 as D (6 bases). There are 16 residues in the CDR3. Trimming took off 6 bases at V and 4 bases at J, with 18 bases between the two ends. The germline gives CDR1 MDHEN, CDR2 SYDVKM. The CDR3 sequence: CASRTLGGLNNEKLFF. In DNA, the CDR3 is TGTGCCAGCAGGACGCTGGGGGGGCTAAATAATGAAAAACTGTTTTTT.